Listed here are 2 T cell receptor beta chains from one sample, sequenced in a study of technical replicates of blood from a handful of donors. TCRdb keeps only in-frame clones here, not all; method: immunoSEQ multiplex PCR. The sample lists approximately 95,000 clones; about 95% were seen once. Sequences were obtained from T cells isolated from PBMCs. These TCRs come from a human donor in good health.

This chain links TRBV5-4 with TRBJ2-5; 9 bases fit TRBD1. The J segment lost 5 bases and the V segment lost 4 bases, leaving 6 bases of the junction unmatched. Germline V gene sequence: CDR1 SGHNT, CDR2 YYREEE (reference sequence). The CDR3 loop spans 14 amino acids. CDR3: CASSPQGAGETQYF. The DNA for the CDR3 is TGTGCCAGCAGCCCACAGGGGGCCGGGGAGACCCAGTACTTC.

The chain carries TRBV4-1 and TRBJ2-1, with a tentative D call TRBD2 (6 bases). Trimming shortened V by 4 bases and J by 0 bases, and 19 bases separated the two germline ends. This CDR3 spans 18 amino acids. Germline lookup yields CDR1 MGHRA and CDR2 YSYEKL. CDR3 in amino acids: CASSRALAARSSYNEQFF. DNA of the CDR3: TGCGCCAGCAGCCGAGCCTTAGCGGCCAGGAGCTCCTACAATGAGCAGTTCTTC.